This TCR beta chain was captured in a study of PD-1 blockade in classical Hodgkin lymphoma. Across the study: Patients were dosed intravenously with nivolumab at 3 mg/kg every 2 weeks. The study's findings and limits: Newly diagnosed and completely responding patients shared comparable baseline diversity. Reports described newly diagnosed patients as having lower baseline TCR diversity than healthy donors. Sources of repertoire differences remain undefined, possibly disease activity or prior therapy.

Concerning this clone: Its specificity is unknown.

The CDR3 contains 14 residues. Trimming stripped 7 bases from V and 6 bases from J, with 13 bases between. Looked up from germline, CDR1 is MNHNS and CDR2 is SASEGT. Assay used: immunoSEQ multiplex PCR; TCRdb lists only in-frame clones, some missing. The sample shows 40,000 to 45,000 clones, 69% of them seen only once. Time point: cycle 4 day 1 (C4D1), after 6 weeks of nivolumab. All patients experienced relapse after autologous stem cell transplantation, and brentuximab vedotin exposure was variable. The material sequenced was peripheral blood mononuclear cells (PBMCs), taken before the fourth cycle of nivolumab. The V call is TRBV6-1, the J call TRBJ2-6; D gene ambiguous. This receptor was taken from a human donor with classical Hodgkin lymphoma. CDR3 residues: CASTTYLVANVLTF. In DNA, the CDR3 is TGTGCCAGCACGACGTATCTAGTGGCCAACGTCCTGACTTTC.